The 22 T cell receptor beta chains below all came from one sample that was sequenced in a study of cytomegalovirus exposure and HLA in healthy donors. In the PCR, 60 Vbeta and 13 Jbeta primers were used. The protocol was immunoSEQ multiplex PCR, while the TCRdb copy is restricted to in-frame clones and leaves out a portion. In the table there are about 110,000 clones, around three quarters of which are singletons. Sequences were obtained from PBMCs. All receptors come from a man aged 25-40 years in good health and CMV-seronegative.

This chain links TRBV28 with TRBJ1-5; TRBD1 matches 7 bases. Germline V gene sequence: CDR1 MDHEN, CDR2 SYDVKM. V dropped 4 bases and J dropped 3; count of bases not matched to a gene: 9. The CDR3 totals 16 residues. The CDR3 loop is CASSSPGTEINQPQHF. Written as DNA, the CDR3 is TGTGCCAGCAGTTCCCCCGGGACAGAGATCAATCAGCCCCAGCATTTT.

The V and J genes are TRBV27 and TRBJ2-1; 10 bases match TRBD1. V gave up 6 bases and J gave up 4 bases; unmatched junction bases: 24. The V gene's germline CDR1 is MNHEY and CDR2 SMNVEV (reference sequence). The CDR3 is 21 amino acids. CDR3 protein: CASSLIQTGGGVAGPYNEQFF. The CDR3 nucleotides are TGTGCCAGCAGCCTTATACAGACAGGGGGCGGAGTAGCGGGACCGTACAATGAGCAGTTCTTC.

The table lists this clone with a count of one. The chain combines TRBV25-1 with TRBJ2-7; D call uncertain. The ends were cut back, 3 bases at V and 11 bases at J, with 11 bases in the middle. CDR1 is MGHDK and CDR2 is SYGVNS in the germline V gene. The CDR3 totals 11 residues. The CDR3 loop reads CASSDQRHEYF. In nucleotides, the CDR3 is TGTGCCAGCAGTGACCAGCGCCATGAGTACTTC.

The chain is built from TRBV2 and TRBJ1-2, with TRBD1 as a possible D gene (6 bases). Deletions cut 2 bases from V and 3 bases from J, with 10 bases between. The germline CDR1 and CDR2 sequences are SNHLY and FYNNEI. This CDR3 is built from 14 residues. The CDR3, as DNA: TGTGCCAGCAGTGAACTGCAGGGGTACTATGGCTACACCTTC. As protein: CASSELQGYYGYTF.

The CDR3 here is CAWGDPGQLAKNIQYF. CDR3 coding DNA: TGTGCCTGGGGGGATCCGGGACAGCTAGCCAAAAACATTCAGTACTTC. V gene TRBV30 combines with J gene TRBJ2-4; 7 bases match TRBD1. V lost 5 bases, J lost 0 bases, and 10 bases stayed unmatched. The CDR3 length is 16 residues. The germline V gene has CDR1 GTSNPN and CDR2 SVGIG (reference sequence).

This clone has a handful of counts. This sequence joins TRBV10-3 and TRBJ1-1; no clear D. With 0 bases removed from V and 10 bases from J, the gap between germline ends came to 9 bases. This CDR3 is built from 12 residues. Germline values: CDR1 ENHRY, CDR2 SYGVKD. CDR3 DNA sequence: TGTGCCATCAGTGAGTCGTCCGCAGGAGCTTTCTTT. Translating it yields CAISESSAGAFF.

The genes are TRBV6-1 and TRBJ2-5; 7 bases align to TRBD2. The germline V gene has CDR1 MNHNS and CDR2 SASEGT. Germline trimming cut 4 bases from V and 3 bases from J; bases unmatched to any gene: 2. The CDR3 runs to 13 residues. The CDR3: CASSGLAEETQYF. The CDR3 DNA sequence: TGTGCCAGCAGTGGCCTAGCGGAAGAGACCCAGTACTTC.

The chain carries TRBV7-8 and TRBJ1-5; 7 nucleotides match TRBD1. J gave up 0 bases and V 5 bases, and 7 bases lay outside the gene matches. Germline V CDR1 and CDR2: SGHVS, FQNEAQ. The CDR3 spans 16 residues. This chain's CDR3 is CASSTNRGYSNQPQHF. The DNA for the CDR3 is TGTGCCAGCAGCACAAACAGGGGCTATAGCAATCAGCCCCAGCATTTT.

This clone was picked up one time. CDR3 loop: CASSLRVNYGYTF. CDR3 nucleotides: TGTGCCAGCAGTCTCAGGGTAAACTATGGCTACACCTTC. The chain links TRBV6-5 to TRBJ1-2; possible D gene TRBD1, 5 bases. The germline gives CDR1 MNHEY, CDR2 SVGAGI. The germline V and J ends were trimmed by 5 bases and 2 bases, with 9 bases remaining between them. This CDR3 has 13 residues.

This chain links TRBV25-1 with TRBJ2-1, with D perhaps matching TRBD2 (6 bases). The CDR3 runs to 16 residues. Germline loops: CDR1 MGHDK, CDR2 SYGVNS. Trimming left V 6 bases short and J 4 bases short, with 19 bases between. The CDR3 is CASSPSMFAGYNEQFF. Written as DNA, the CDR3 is TGTGCCAGCAGCCCCTCGATGTTTGCGGGGTACAATGAGCAGTTCTTC.

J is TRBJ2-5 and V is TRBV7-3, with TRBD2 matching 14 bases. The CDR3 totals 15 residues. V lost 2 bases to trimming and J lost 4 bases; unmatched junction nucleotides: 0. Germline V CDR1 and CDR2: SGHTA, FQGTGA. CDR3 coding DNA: TGTGCCAGCAGCTTAGGACTAGCGGGGGGAGAGACCCAGTACTTC. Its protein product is CASSLGLAGGETQYF.

The chain's CDR3 is CASSAPIGAGLGQETQYF. DNA for the CDR3: TGTGCCAGCAGCGCTCCGATCGGGGCGGGACTCGGCCAAGAGACCCAGTACTTC. V gene TRBV5-6 combines with J gene TRBJ2-5; a weak D match, TRBD2 (6 bases). Per the germline V gene, CDR1 is SGHDT and CDR2 is YYEEEE. With 4 bases removed from V and 1 base from J, the gap between germline ends came to 23 bases. The CDR3 length is 18 residues.

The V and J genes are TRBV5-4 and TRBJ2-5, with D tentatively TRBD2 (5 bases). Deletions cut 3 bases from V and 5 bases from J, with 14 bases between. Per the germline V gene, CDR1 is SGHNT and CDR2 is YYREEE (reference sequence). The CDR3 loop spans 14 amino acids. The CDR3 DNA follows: TGTGCCAGCAGCTCGACGGGATTCTCGGAGACCCAGTACTTC. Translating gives CASSSTGFSETQYF.

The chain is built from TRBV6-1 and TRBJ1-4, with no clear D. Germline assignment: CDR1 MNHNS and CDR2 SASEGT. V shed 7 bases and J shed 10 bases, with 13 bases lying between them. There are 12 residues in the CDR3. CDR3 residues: CASTADLGKLFF. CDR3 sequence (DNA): TGTGCCAGCACCGCGGACTTAGGAAAACTGTTTTTT.

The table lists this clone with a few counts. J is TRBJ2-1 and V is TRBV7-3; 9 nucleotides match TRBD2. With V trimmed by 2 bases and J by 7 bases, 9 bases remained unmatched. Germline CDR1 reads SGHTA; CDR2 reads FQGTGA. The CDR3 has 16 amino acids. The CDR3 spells CASSLHLAGTLNEQFF. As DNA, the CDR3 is TGTGCCAGCAGCTTACACCTAGCGGGAACCTTAAATGAGCAGTTCTTC.

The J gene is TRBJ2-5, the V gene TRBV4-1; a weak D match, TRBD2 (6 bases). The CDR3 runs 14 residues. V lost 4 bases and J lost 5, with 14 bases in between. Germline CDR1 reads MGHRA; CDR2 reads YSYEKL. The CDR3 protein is CASSPGDVRETQYF. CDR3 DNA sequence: TGCGCCAGCAGCCCGGGAGACGTTCGGGAGACCCAGTACTTC.

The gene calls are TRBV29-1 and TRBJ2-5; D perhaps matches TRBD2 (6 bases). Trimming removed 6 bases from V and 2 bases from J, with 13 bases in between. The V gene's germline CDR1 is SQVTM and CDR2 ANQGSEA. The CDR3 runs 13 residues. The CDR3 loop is CSVGGPPQETQYF. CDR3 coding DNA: TGCAGCGTCGGGGGACCGCCGCAAGAGACCCAGTACTTC.

DNA of the CDR3: TGTGCCAGTAGTATAGCGGCTCAGGGGCAAGAGACCCAGTACTTC. It translates to CASSIAAQGQETQYF. The chain carries TRBV19 and TRBJ2-5, with D maybe TRBD1 (6 bases). The length of the CDR3 is 15 residues. Germline values: CDR1 LNHDA, CDR2 SQIVND (reference sequence). V lost 1 base to trimming and J lost 2 bases, with 11 bases between them.

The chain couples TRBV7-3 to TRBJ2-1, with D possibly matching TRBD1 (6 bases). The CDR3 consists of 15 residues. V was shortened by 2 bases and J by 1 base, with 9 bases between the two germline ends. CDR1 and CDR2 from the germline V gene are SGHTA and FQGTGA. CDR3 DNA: TGTGCCAGCAGCTTAGAGGGGGTGTCCTACAATGAGCAGTTCTTC. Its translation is CASSLEGVSYNEQFF.

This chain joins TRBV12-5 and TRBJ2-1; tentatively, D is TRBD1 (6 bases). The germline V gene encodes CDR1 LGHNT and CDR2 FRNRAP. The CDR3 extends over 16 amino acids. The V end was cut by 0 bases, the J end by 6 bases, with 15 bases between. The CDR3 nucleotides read TGTGCTAGTGGTTTGGTAACGGGCAGGGGCGGCAATGAGCAGTTCTTC. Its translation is CASGLVTGRGGNEQFF.

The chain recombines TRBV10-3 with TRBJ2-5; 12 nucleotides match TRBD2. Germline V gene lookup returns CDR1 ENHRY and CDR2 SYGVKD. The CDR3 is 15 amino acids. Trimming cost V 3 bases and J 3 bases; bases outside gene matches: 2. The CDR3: CAISDGLAGKETQYF. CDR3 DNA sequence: TGTGCCATCAGTGATGGACTAGCGGGGAAAGAGACCCAGTACTTC.

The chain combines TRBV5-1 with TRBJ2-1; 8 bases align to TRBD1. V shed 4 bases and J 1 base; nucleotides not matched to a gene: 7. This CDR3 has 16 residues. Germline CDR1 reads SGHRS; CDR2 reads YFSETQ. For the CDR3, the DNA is TGCGCCAGCAGCGTAACAGGGGGAAATTCCTACAATGAGCAGTTCTTC. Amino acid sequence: CASSVTGGNSYNEQFF.